This paragraph reports one T cell receptor (beta chain). The antigen is unknown. These gene names are mouse names. The read halts 1 residue ahead of the CDR3 end, with the missing end drawn from the germline J gene. This entry belongs to a study of tissue T cells after allogeneic stem cell transplantation. The germline CDR1 and CDR2 sequences are GKSSPN and SITVG. The CDR3 covers 14 residues. The ends lost 3 bases at V and 0 bases at J; junction bases unmatched: 3. This table comes from immunoSEQ multiplex PCR, and its TCRdb copy is limited to in-frame clones, with some not included. Of approximately 2,100 clones detected, roughly half appear once; the ten largest clones hold almost 40%. Noted time point: mouse harvest day 14 after allogeneic transplant. Mouse grafts combined 10^7 T-cell-depleted bone marrow cells with 10^6 splenic CD5+ T cells. Whole-study findings and limits: Tissue-detected TCR repertoire was only partly captured by blood and spleen T cells. Across patients, clones rarely overlapped, yet motif clusters were shared tissue-specifically.

The receptor comes from a female BALB/c mouse given C57BL/6 T cells with graft-versus-host disease after an allogeneic hematopoietic cell transplant. V and J are TRBV31 and TRBJ2-3; 7 bases fit TRBD2. Specimen: liver tissue. CDR3 DNA, as far as it was read: TGTGCCTGGAGCGACTGGGTTAGTGCAGAAACGCTGTAT. This sequence encodes CAWSDWVSAETLY. The full CDR3 protein reads CAWSDWVSAETLYF.